The clone carrying this T cell receptor beta chain was counted a few times. Its antigen is unidentified. Sorting of CD4+ naive, central memory, regulatory and stem cell-like memory cells was performed via CD45RO/CCR7/CD25/CD127/CD95/CD27. Purity exceeded 98% in all sorted populations. This entry is derived from a study of beta chain features in type 1 diabetes. Study-wide results and caveats: Shorter TCRB CDR3s, moderately but significantly so, were found in Type 1 diabetes patients in all four CD4+ subsets. At VDJ recombination sites, type 1 diabetes patients had fewer insertions and more deleted nucleotides. For patients, the naive, central memory and Treg TCRB repertoires appeared more alike than for healthy donors.

Expressed TCRB transcripts were sequenced, since all the RNA that had been isolated was reverse transcribed. Libraries were prepared by immunoSEQ multiplex PCR; TCRdb keeps only in-frame clonotypes and omits some of them. The table includes some 63,000 clones, about 50% detected once. From germline, CDR1 is MNHNS and CDR2 SASEGT. There are 18 residues in the CDR3. Trimming stripped 3 bases from V and 1 base from J, with 19 bases between. The V call is TRBV6-1, the J call TRBJ2-1; tentative D call: TRBD2 (5 bases). What was sequenced was central memory CD4+ T cells from blood. This TCR derives from a man aged 25 to 40 with type 1 diabetes. The CDR3 DNA reads as TGTGCCAGCAGTGATCGGGGTTCCCTCCCTTTTTCCTACAATGAGCAGTTCTTC. It encodes CASSDRGSLPFSYNEQFF.